This T cell receptor beta chain appears in the sequencing data of a study of PD-1 blockade in classical Hodgkin lymphoma. Each and every patient relapsed after autologous stem cell transplantation, and patients got differing brentuximab vedotin exposure. The CDR3 spans 17 residues. Looked up from germline, CDR1 is MDHEN and CDR2 is SYDVKM. J lost 3 bases, V lost 4 bases, and 12 bases had no gene match. General study points: Nivolumab initiation under 1 year post-ASCT meant exclusion. Newly diagnosed patients reportedly had lower baseline TCR diversity than healthy donors. Complete responders started with a diversity level that resembled newly diagnosed patients at baseline. A significant rise in TCR diversity was seen by C4D1 for CD4+ cells but not for CD8+ cells.

Turning to this clone: Its antigen remains unidentified.

TCRdb's copy holds only in-frame clones and misses some; the assay was immunoSEQ multiplex PCR. Altogether more than 90,000 clones are present, 81% being singletons, with the ten largest covering about 15%. This chain links TRBV28 with TRBJ1-5, with 7 bases fitting TRBD1. The receptor comes from a human donor with classical Hodgkin lymphoma. Here the sequenced sample was peripheral blood mononuclear cells (PBMCs), taken before the second cycle of nivolumab. CDR3 sequence (DNA): TGTGCCAGCAGTTCTCACGGGACAGACGAGATCAATCAGCCCCAGCATTTT. Its protein product is CASSSHGTDEINQPQHF.